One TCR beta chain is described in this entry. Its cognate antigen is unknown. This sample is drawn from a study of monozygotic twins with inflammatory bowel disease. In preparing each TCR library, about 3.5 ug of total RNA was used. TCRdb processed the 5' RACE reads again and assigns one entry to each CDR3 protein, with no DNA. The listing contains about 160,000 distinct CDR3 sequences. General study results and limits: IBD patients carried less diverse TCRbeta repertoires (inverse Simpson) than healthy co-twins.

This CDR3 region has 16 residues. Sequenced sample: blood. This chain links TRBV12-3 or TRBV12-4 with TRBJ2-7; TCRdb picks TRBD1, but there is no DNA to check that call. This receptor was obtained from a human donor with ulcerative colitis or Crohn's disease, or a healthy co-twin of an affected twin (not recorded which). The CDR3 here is CASSPGEGTIPYEQYF.